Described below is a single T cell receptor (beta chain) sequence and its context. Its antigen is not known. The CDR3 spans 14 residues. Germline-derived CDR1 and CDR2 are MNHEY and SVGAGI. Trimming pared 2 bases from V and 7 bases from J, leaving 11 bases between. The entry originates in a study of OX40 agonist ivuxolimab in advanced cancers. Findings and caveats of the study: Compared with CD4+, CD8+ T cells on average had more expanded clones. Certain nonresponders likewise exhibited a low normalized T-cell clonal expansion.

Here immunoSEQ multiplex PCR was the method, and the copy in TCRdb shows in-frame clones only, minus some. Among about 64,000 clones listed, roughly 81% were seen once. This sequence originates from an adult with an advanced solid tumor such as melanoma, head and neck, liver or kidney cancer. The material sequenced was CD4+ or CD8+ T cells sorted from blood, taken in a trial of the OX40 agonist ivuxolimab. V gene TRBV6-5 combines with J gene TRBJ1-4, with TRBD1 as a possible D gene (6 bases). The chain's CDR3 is CASSYQGPAEKLFF. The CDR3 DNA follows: TGTGCCAGCAGTTACCAGGGGCCGGCTGAAAAACTGTTTTTT.